Detailed here is one T cell receptor beta chain. The antigen is not known. PCR used 60 Vbeta primers and 13 Jbeta primers. Sequenced by immunoSEQ multiplex PCR; TCRdb stores in-frame clones only, minus some. The top ten hold about 4% of the sample, which has around 150,000 clones, under 85% seen once. This CDR3 is 15 amino acids long. The germline CDR1 and CDR2 sequences are MNHEY and SMNVEV (reference sequence). The V gene end was trimmed by 6 bases and the J gene end by 5 bases; junction bases not matched to a gene: 11. The sample originates from a study of cytomegalovirus exposure and HLA in healthy donors. Study results and limitations: It was reported in a later analysis that an Asian-associated ancestry cluster showed fewer N-insertions than the approximately 700-donor mean.

Each donor was healthy, and each was a bone marrow donor. Although they were nominally healthy when sampled, donors likely had unrecorded immune exposures. Material for sequencing was PBMCs. This receptor was obtained from a man aged 50-60 years in good health and CMV-seropositive. This chain joins TRBV27 and TRBJ1-1; TRBD1 matches 8 bases. CDR3 sequence: CASRRQGRSQTEAFF. The CDR3 nucleotides read TGTGCCAGCAGGAGACAGGGGCGGTCGCAAACTGAAGCTTTCTTT.